The table lists the clone carrying this TCR beta chain with many counts. What it binds is not known. The data were obtained in a study of response to subunit inactivated influenza vaccine. A single record per CDR3 protein comes from TCRdb applying MiXCR to the RT-PCR reads. The sample gives 490,000 or so distinct CDR3 sequences, approximately 7.1% of which show up once; over 10% is in the top ten. The CDR3 spans 14 residues. V gave up 5 bases and J gave up 8 bases, with 16 bases separating them. The germline V gene has CDR1 SGHTA and CDR2 FQGNSA. Whole-study findings and limits: Seasonal influenza vaccination, on each occasion, was suggested by the authors to recruit few new T cells.

The V gene is TRBV7-2, the J gene TRBJ1-3; D is uncertain. The sequences come from PBMCs from blood, collected around 2 years after vaccination. This receptor was taken from a man aged 50 to 69 who received an inactivated influenza vaccine. Here the CDR3 DNA reads TGTGCCAGCAGCCTCAGTGTCGGGGTGGACACCATATATTTT. This translates into CASSLSVGVDTIYF.